The present T cell receptor beta chain was sequenced within a study of blood T cell repertoires in COVID-19. In the study overall: Sites across the United States, Italy and Spain contributed samples from acute and convalescent COVID-19. T cells, B-cell-depleted T cells, or PBMCs supplied cDNA or gDNA.

Under the authors' procedure: Researchers report that nucleated cell counts were estimated from reference gene primer amplification. TCRdb's copy holds only in-frame clones and misses some; the assay was immunoSEQ multiplex PCR. That table is the source of V, J and clone size, and D and trimming were worked out from the DNA. The data contain 200,000 to 250,000 clones, roughly 84% of them singletons. The V gene end was trimmed by 0 bases and the J gene end by 3 bases; junction bases not matched to a gene: 5. CDR3 length: 15 amino acids. Germline V CDR1 and CDR2: SGHRS, YFSETQ. The J gene is TRBJ2-5, the V gene TRBV5-1; TRBD1 matches 7 bases. The receptor's source is a man younger than 40 with active or convalescent COVID-19. What was sequenced was peripheral blood. The CDR3 DNA is TGCGCCAGCAGCTTGGCTCCGACAGGGAAAGAGACCCAGTACTTC. Protein: CASSLAPTGKETQYF.